This T cell receptor beta chain was recorded in a study of cytomegalovirus exposure and HLA in healthy donors. Study context: Unique TCR beta sequences numbering 120 million or so came from roughly 180 million T cells in an earlier analysis. General study points: The classifier was said to identify cytomegalovirus status with high specificity and sensitivity.

CDR1 and CDR2 from the germline V gene are KGHSH and LQKENI. Trimming removed 6 bases from V and 3 bases from J; junction bases left unmatched: 14. The CDR3 length is 18 residues. PCR involved 60 Vbeta and 13 Jbeta primers. Assay: immunoSEQ multiplex PCR; the TCRdb copy retains only in-frame clones and omits some. Of around 100,000 clones listed, about 70% are singletons. In the case of this clone: Its matching antigen is unknown.

J is TRBJ2-4 and V is TRBV18; TRBD2 agrees at 10 bases. The clonotype comes from a woman under 30 in good health and CMV-seropositive. The material sequenced was PBMCs. The CDR3 nucleotides are TGTGCCAGCTCTCTGGTCCTAGCGGGAGCCAGTGTCAAAAACATTCAGTACTTC. Protein: CASSLVLAGASVKNIQYF.